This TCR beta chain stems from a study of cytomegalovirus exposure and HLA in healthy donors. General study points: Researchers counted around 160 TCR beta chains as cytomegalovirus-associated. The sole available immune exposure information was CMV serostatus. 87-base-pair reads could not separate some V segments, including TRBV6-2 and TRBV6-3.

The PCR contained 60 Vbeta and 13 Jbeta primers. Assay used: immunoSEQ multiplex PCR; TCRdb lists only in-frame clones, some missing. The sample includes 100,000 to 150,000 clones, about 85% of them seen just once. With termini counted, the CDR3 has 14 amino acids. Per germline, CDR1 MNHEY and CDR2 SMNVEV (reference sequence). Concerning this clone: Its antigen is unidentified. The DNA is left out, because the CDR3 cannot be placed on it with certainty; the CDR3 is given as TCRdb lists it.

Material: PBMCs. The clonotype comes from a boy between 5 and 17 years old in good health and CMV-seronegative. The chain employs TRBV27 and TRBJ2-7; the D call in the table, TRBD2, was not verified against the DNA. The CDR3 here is CASNSYLCAYEQYF.